This T cell receptor (beta chain) appears in the sequencing data of a study of blood T cells in healthy people across ages. Healthy Caucasian individuals from Russia aged about 6 to 100 served as donors. Drawing of peripheral blood yielded about 9.8 milliliters from each donor. Regarding the study as a whole: The percentage of naive T cells correlated strongly with TCR beta diversity.

Regarding this clonotype: What it recognizes is unknown.

V was trimmed by 2 bases and J by 5 bases, leaving 13 bases between them. The CDR3 totals 15 residues. Sample-barcoded 5' priming and a J-beta primer mix drove a second PCR of roughly 6 to 12 cycles. Each of the samples gave a minimum of 2.5 million paired-end reads that contained CDR3. In TCRdb, the 5' RACE reads were re-called with MiXCR into one record per CDR3 protein. The data show 600,000 to 850,000 distinct CDR3 sequences, approximately 39% seen once. The source of this sequence is a woman aged 60 to 75 in good health. The sequenced sample consisted of blood. The chain uses TRBV12-3 or TRBV12-4 and TRBJ1-5, with a tentative D call TRBD1 (5 bases). CDR3 sequence (DNA): TGTGCCAGCAGTTTAACCGTCGGGGACCATCAGCCCCAGCATTTT. Its translation is CASSLTVGDHQPQHF.